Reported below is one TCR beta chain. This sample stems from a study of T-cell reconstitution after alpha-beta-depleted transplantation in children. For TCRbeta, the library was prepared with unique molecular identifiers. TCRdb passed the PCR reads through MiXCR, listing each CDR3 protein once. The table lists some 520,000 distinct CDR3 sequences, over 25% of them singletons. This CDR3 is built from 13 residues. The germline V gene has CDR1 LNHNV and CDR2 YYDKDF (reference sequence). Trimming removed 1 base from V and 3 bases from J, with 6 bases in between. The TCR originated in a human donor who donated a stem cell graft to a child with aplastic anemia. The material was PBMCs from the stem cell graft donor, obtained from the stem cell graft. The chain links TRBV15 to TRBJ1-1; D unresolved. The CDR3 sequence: CATSRVRDTEAFF. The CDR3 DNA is TGTGCCACCAGCAGAGTACGGGACACTGAAGCTTTCTTT.